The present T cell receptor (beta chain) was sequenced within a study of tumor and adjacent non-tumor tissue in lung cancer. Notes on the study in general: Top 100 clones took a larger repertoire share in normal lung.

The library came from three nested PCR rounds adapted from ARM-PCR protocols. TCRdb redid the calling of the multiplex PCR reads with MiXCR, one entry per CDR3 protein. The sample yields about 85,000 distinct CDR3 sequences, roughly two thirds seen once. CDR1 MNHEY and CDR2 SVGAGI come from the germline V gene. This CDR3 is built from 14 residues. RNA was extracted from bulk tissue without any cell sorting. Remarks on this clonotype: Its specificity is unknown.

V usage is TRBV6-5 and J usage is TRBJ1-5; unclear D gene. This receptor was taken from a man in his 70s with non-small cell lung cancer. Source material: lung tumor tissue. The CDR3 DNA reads TGTATCAGCAGTTACAACGGATTCAATCAGCCCCAGCATTTT. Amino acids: CISSYNGFNQPQHF.